This T cell receptor beta chain was observed in a study of T cell changes during pregnancy in multiple sclerosis. Assay used: immunoSEQ multiplex PCR; TCRdb lists only in-frame clones, some missing. The profile shows around 65,000 clones, approximately 92% of them singletons. Germline CDR1 and CDR2: SGHTA and FQGTGA. The CDR3 runs 17 residues. V gave up 1 base and J gave up 8 bases, with 23 bases separating them. The source was peripheral blood, collected in the second trimester of pregnancy. This TCR came from a female donor in good health, enrolled as a control in a pregnancy study. This rearrangement joins TRBV7-3 to TRBJ1-1, with D perhaps TRBD1 (5 bases). CDR3 coding DNA: TGTGCCAGCAGCTTAAGGGTGGGTAGCGGGGCCCTAGAGGAAGCTTTCTTT. Translated, it gives CASSLRVGSGALEEAFF.